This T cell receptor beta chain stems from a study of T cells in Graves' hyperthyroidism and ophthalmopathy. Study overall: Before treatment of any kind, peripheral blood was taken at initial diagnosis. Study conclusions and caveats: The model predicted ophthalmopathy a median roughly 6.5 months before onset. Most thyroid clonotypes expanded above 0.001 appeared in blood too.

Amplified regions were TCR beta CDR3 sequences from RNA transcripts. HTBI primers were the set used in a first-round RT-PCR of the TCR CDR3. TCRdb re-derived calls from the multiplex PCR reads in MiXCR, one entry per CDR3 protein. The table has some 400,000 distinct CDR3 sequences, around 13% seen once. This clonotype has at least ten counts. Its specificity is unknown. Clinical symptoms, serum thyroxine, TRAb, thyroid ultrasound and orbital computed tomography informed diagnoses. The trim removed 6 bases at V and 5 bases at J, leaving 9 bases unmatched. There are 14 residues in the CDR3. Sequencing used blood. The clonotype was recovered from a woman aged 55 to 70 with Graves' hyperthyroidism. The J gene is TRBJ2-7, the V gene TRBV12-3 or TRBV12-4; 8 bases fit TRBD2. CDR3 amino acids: CASRSGTSSHEQYF. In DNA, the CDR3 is TGTGCCAGCAGGTCCGGGACTAGTAGCCACGAGCAGTACTTC.